The clone carrying this TCR beta chain was observed a handful of times. The antigen is unknown. CDR1 is SNHLY, CDR2 FYNNEI, per germline. The CDR3 is 15 residues long. Trimming removed 10 bases from V and 0 bases from J, with 15 bases in between. This entry comes from a study of beta chain features in type 1 diabetes. About the research overall: Age, gender, cell numbers and subset yield matched between patients and controls. Study outcomes and limitations: Moderate but significant shortening of TCRB CDR3s was recorded in all four CD4+ subsets from Type 1 diabetes patients. Type 1 diabetes patients had VDJ junctions that carried fewer insertions and more deletions.

What was sequenced were expressed TCRB transcripts, since all of the isolated RNA had been reverse transcribed. Naive, central memory and regulatory T cell samples produced a mean of about 3.5 million reads. Some clones are missing from TCRdb's copy, which holds only in-frame ones; the method was immunoSEQ multiplex PCR. This table holds under 900,000 clones, about a sixth found once. The rearrangement joins TRBV2 to TRBJ2-2, with a possible D match to TRBD1 (7 bases). This sequence was found in a woman between 18 and 29 years old in good health. The sample taken for sequencing was naive CD4+ T cells from blood. CDR3 residues: CATSRGTANTGELFF. CDR3 nucleotide sequence: TGTGCCACTAGCCGGGGGACAGCGAACACCGGGGAGCTGTTTTTT.